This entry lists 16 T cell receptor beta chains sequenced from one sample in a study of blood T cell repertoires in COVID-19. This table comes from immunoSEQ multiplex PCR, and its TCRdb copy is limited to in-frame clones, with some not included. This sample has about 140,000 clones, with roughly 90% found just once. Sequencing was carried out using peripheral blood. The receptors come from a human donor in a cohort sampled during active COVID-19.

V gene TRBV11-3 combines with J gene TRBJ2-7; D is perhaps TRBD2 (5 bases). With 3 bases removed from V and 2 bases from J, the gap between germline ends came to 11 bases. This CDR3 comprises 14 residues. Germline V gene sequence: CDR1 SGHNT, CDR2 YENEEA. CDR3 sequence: CASSLSGNTYEQYF. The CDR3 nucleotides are TGTGCCAGCAGCTTGTCCGGGAATACCTACGAGCAGTACTTC.

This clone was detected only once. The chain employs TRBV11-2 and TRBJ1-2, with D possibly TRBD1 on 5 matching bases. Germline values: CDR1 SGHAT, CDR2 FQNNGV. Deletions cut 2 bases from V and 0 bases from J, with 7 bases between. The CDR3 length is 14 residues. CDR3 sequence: CASSLQGSNYGYTF. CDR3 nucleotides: TGTGCCAGCAGCTTACAGGGATCTAACTATGGCTACACCTTC.

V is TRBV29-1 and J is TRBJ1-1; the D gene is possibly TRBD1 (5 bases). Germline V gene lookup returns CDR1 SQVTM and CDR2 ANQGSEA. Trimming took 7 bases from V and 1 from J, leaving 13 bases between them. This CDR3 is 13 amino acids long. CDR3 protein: CSGDGGSNTEAFF. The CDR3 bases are TGCAGCGGAGACGGGGGATCGAACACTGAAGCTTTCTTT.

The chain's CDR3 is CSASRDSDTEAFF. CDR3 nucleotides: TGCAGTGCTAGTAGGGACAGCGACACTGAAGCTTTCTTT. The chain couples TRBV20-1 to TRBJ1-1; 7 nucleotides line up with TRBD1. In germline, CDR1 is DFQATT, CDR2 SNEGSKA (reference sequence). V lost 3 bases and J lost 3; bases outside the gene matches: 4. The CDR3 has 13 amino acids.

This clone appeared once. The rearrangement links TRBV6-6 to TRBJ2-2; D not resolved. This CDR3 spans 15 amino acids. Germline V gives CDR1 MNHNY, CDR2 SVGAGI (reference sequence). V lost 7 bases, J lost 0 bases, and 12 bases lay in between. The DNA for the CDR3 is TGTGCCAGCACCCGTACTACACCGAACACCGGGGAGCTGTTTTTT. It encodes CASTRTTPNTGELFF.

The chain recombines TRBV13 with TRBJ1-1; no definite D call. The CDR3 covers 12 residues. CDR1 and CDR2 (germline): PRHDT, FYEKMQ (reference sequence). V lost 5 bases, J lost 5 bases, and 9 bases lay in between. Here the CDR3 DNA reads TGTGCCAGCAGCCGACTGGGTACTGAAGCTTTCTTT. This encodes CASSRLGTEAFF.

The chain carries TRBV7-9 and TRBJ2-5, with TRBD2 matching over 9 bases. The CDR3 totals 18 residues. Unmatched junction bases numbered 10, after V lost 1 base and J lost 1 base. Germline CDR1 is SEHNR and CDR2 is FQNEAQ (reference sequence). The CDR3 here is CASSLVGSTGLAQETQYF. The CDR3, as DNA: TGTGCCAGCAGCTTAGTAGGGTCGACGGGACTAGCCCAAGAGACCCAGTACTTC.

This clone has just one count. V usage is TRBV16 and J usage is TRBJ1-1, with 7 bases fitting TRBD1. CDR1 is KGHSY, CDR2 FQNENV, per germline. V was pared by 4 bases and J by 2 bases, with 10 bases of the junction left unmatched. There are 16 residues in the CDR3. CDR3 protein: CASSPPTRQGNTEAFF. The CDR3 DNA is TGTGCCAGCAGCCCCCCCACTCGACAGGGAAACACTGAAGCTTTCTTT. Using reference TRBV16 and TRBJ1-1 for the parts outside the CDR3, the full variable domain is GEEVAQTPKHLVRGEGQKAKLYCAPIKGHSYVFWYQQVLKNEFKFLISFQNENVFDETGMPKERFSAKCLPNSPCSLEIQATKLEDSAVYFCASSPPTRQGNTEAFFGQGTRLTVV.

This CDR3 reads CASSYSPGALFYEQYF. For the CDR3, the DNA is TGTGCCAGCAGTTACTCCCCAGGGGCGCTATTTTACGAGCAGTACTTC. The V gene is TRBV6-5, the J gene TRBJ2-7; possibly TRBD1 for D (6 bases). Trimming shortened V by 0 bases and J by 4 bases, and 16 bases separated the two germline ends. CDR1 MNHEY and CDR2 SVGAGI come from the germline V gene. There are 16 residues in the CDR3.

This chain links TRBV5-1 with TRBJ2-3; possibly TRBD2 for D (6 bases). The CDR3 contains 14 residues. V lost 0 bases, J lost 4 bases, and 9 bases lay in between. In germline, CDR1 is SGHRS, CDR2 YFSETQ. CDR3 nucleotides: TGCGCCAGCAGCTTGGATTCGGGGGCAGATACGCAGTATTTT. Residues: CASSLDSGADTQYF.

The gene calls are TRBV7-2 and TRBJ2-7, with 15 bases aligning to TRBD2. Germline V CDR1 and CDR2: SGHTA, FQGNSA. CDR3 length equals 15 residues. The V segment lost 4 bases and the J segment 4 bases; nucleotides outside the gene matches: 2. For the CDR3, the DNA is TGTGCCAGCAGCTCGGGACTAGCGGGGGGTTACGAGCAGTACTTC. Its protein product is CASSSGLAGGYEQYF. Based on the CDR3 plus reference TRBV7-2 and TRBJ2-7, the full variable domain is GAGVSQSPSNKVTEKGKDVELRCDPISGHTALYWYRQSLGQGLEFLIYFQGNSAPDKSGLPSDRFSAERTGGSVSTLTIQRTQQEDSAVYLCASSSGLAGGYEQYFGPGTRLTVT.

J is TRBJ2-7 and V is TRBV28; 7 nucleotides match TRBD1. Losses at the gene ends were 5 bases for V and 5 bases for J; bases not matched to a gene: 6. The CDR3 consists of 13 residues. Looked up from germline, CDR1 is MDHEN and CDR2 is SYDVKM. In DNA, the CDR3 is TGTGCCAGCAGTGGTACAGGGGTCCACGAGCAGTACTTC. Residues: CASSGTGVHEQYF.

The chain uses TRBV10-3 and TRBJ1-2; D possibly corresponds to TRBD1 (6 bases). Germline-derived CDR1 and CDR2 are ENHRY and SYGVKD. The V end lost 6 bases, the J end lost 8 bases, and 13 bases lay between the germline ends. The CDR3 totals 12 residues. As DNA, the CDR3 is TGTGCCATCAGCCCTTCCAGGGGAGGCTACACCTTC. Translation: CAISPSRGGYTF.

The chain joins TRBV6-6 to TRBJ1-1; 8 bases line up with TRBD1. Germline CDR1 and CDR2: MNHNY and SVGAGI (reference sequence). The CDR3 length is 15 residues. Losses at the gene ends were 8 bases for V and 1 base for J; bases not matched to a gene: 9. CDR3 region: CASWEQGVGNTEAFF. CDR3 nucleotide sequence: TGTGCCAGCTGGGAACAGGGGGTAGGGAACACTGAAGCTTTCTTT.

CDR3 residues: CASSINTVPYF. The CDR3 nucleotides are TGTGCCAGCAGCATAAACACAGTCCCGTACTTC. This rearrangement joins TRBV7-2 to TRBJ2-5; D is uncertain. CDR1 and CDR2 (germline): SGHTA, FQGNSA. V gave up 5 bases and J gave up 13 bases, with 14 bases separating them. The CDR3 length is 11 residues.

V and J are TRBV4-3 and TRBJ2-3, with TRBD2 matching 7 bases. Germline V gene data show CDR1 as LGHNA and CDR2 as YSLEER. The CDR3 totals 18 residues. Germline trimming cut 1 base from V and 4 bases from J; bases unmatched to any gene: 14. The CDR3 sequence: CASSQVRGGEGNADTQYF. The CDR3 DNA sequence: TGCGCCAGCAGCCAAGTACGCGGCGGGGAGGGCAACGCAGATACGCAGTATTTT.